The clone carrying this TCR beta chain was seen at least ten times. Its matching antigen is unknown. This record belongs to a study of identical twins. General study results and limits: Without tracking the same donors, conclusions rested on cross-sectional statistical analysis. Possibly, invariant MAIT and iNKT cells partly confounded zero-insertion analyses.

After template switching added a universal primer site, the resulting cDNA carried unique molecular identifiers. From the 5' RACE reads, TCRdb called clonotypes with MiXCR, one entry per CDR3 protein. The sample comprises 1.5 million to 2 million distinct CDR3 sequences, roughly a third of which are singletons, and over 0.25% rests with the top ten. In germline, CDR1 is DFQATT, CDR2 SNEGSKA (reference sequence). The length of the CDR3 is 12 residues. V lost 1 base and J lost 3; bases outside the gene matches: 0. This clonotype originated in a newborn girl in good health. The V and J genes are TRBV20-1 and TRBJ2-7, with 7 bases aligning to TRBD2. What was sequenced was cord blood. In nucleotides, the CDR3 is TGCAGTGCTAGAGGGACTAGCTACGAGCAGTACTTC. Protein product: CSARGTSYEQYF.